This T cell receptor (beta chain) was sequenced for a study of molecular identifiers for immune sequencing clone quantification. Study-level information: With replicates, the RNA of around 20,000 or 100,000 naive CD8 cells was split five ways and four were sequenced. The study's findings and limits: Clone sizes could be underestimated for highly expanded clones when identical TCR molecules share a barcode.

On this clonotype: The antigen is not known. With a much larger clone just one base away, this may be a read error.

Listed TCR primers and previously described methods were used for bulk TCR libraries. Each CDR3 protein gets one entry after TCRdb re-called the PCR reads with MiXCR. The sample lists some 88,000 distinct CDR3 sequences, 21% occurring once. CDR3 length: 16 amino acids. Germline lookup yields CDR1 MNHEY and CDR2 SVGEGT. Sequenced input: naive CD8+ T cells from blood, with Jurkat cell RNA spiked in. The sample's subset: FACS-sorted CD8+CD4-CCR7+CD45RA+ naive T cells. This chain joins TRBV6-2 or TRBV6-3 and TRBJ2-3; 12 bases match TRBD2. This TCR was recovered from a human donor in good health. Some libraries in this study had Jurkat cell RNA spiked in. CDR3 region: CASSSPGLAGTDTRYF. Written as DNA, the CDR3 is TGTGCCAGCAGCTCCCCGGGACTAGCGGGCACAGATACGCGGTATTTT.